A selection of T cell receptor beta chains follows, all from one sample in a study of blood T cell repertoires in COVID-19. TCRdb keeps only in-frame clones here, not all; method: immunoSEQ multiplex PCR. The sample records approximately 250,000 clones, about 87% being singletons. The sample taken for sequencing was peripheral blood. These receptors all stem from a woman in her 70s with COVID-19, enrolled during active disease. Each CDR3 is given with its conserved first and last residue. Fields, in order: clone size, V gene, D gene, J gene, CDR3 DNA, CDR3 protein. D genes are given only for firm matches. A row's size may be missing; if present it is once, few, many or a size class.

>-|TRBV19|-|TRBJ2-1
TGTGCCAGTAGACCAAAGGTTGGCGGCTCCGGGGCCTACAATGAGCAGTTCTTC
CASRPKVGGSGAYNEQFF
>medium-sized|TRBV7-9|TRBD1|TRBJ1-2
TGTGCCAGCAGAGAAGAGGACAGGGCCTATGGCTACACCTTC
CASREEDRAYGYTF
>few|TRBV21-1|-|TRBJ1-2
TGTGCCAGCTCTAACCCGGCAGGGTCCAACTATGGCTACACCTTC
CASSNPAGSNYGYTF
>-|TRBV6-5|-|TRBJ1-5
TGTGCCAGCACCGGGGGAGGCTGGGGCAATCAGCCCCAGCATTTT
CASTGGGWGNQPQHF
>-|TRBV12-5|-|TRBJ1-5
TGTGCTAGTGGTTTAGGAGGGTCAAATCAGCCCCAGCATTTT
CASGLGGSNQPQHF
>-|TRBV7-9|TRBD2|TRBJ2-1
TGTGCCAGCAGTTTACCGGCCACTAGCGGACCTTCGCCAGATGAGCAGTTCTTC
CASSLPATSGPSPDEQFF
>-|TRBV19|TRBD1|TRBJ1-5
TGTGCCAGTAGGGGGGTCAGGGGGGTCAATCAGCCCCAGCATTTT
CASRGVRGVNQPQHF
>-|TRBV30|TRBD1|TRBJ1-5
TGTGCCTGGAGTAACAGGGGGAATTCCAATCAGCCCCAGCATTTT
CAWSNRGNSNQPQHF
>-|TRBV5-1|TRBD1|TRBJ1-2
TGCGCCAGCAGCCCTGGACAGGAGGGGAGTGGCTACACCTTC
CASSPGQEGSGYTF
>-|TRBV5-6|-|TRBJ2-2
TGTGCCAGCAGCTTCCGAGCGGCTAACACCGGGGAGCTGTTTTTT
CASSFRAANTGELFF
>-|TRBV5-8|-|TRBJ1-6
TGTGCCAGCAACCTCCGGGGGGGGAGGTCACCCCTCCACTTT
CASNLRGGRSPLHF
>-|TRBV19|TRBD1|TRBJ1-5
TGTGCCAGTAGTACCCGGGACAGGGAATATTATAGCAATCAGCCCCAGCATTTT
CASSTRDREYYSNQPQHF
>-|TRBV7-2|-|TRBJ1-5
TGTGCCAGCAGCTTAGTAACCGGCGGTCAGCCCCAGCATTTT
CASSLVTGGQPQHF
>-|TRBV19|-|TRBJ1-5
TGTGCCAGTAGTCCCGGGATGGATCAGCCCCAGCATTTT
CASSPGMDQPQHF
>-|TRBV6-6|-|TRBJ2-3
TGTGCCAGCAGTGGACTGTACACAGATACGCAGTATTTT
CASSGLYTDTQYF
>-|TRBV3-1/TRBV3-2|TRBD2|TRBJ2-7
TGTGCCAGCAGCCAGTCCGATAGCGGGGAGCAGTACTTC
CASSQSDSGEQYF
>-|TRBV6-1|-|TRBJ1-2
TGTGCCAGCAGTGATTTATACTATGGCTACACCTTC
CASSDLYYGYTF
>-|TRBV19|TRBD2|TRBJ2-1
TGTGCCAGTAGTGGGACTAGCGGGTGGGAGGGACCCTACAATGAGCAGTTCTTC
CASSGTSGWEGPYNEQFF
>-|TRBV5-1|-|TRBJ2-7
TGCGCCAGCAGCTTGGCCTCGGCAGGGTCTGGGGAGCAGTACTTC
CASSLASAGSGEQYF
>-|TRBV7-2|TRBD2|TRBJ2-1
TGTGCCAGCAGCTTAGCTGGTACTAGCGGGAGGGCCAGCTCCTACAATGAGCAGTTCTTC
CASSLAGTSGRASSYNEQFF
>-|TRBV3-1/TRBV3-2|-|TRBJ1-2
TGTGCCAGCAGCCAATCCATTGGGGGAGGAGGCTACACCTTC
CASSQSIGGGGYTF
>-|TRBV6-6|TRBD1|TRBJ1-2
TGTGCCAGCAGCAGGGACAGCGGCTACACCTTC
CASSRDSGYTF
>-|TRBV18|-|TRBJ1-1
TGTGCCAGCTCACCGGGTAGGAACAGCCTTTTGAACACTGAAGCTTTCTTT
CASSPGRNSLLNTEAFF
>-|TRBV3-1/TRBV3-2|TRBD1|TRBJ1-4
TGTGCCAGCAGCCAACTGACAGGGGGCAATGAAAAACTGTTTTTT
CASSQLTGGNEKLFF
>once|TRBV6-5|-|TRBJ1-1
TGTGCCAGCAGGCGTTCAGGGGAATTGGAAGCTTTCTTT
CASRRSGELEAFF
>-|TRBV11-3|-|TRBJ2-7
TGTGCCAGCGGTTGGGGAGCCGCAACCTACGAGCAGTACTTC
CASGWGAATYEQYF
>-|TRBV6-5|-|TRBJ2-5
TGTGCCAGCAGTTCGGGAGTGACTGGGCGGACCCAGTACTTC
CASSSGVTGRTQYF
>-|TRBV7-9|-|TRBJ1-6
TGTGCCATCCGCCTAGAGGGTTTGAATTCACCCCTCCACTTT
CAIRLEGLNSPLHF
>once|TRBV27|-|TRBJ1-1
TGTGCCAGCAGTTTTTCCCCCCAAAACACTGAAGCTTTCTTT
CASSFSPQNTEAFF
>once|TRBV19|-|TRBJ1-1
TGTGCCAGTAGTAACGGACATCTTAGGGGAGCTTTCTTT
CASSNGHLRGAFF
>-|TRBV6-5|-|TRBJ2-5
TGTGCCTGCTGGACAGCACAAGAGACCCAGTACTTC
CACWTAQETQYF
>-|TRBV5-1|TRBD2|TRBJ2-3
TGCGCCAGCAGCCCCCTCGGCGCGGGAGTCCCCGATACGCAGTATTTT
CASSPLGAGVPDTQYF
>-|TRBV13|-|TRBJ2-1
TGTGCCAGCAGCCGAGGACTGACGAATGAGCAGTTCTTC
CASSRGLTNEQFF
>-|TRBV3-1/TRBV3-2|-|TRBJ1-3
TGTGCCAGCAGCCAAGATTCCAGGTCTGGAAACACCATATATTTT
CASSQDSRSGNTIYF
>-|TRBV19|TRBD2|TRBJ2-2
TGTGCCAGTAGTTCCCGCGGACTAGCGGGAGGGAACACCGGGGAGCTGTTTTTT
CASSSRGLAGGNTGELFF
>-|TRBV9|TRBD1|TRBJ2-1
TGTGCCAGCAGCGTCGACAGGGTGAGCGGTGAGCAGTTCTTC
CASSVDRVSGEQFF
>-|TRBV4-1|-|TRBJ2-2
TGCGCCAGCAGCCAAGACGCAGGGCGGACCGGGGAGCTGTTTTTT
CASSQDAGRTGELFF
>-|TRBV12-3/TRBV12-4|-|TRBJ2-5
TGTGCCAGCACCCATCAAGAGACCCAGTACTTC
CASTHQETQYF
>-|TRBV5-1|-|TRBJ1-1
TGCGCCAGCAGCTTGAGTGCTCGCGATACAGGGACTGAAGCTTTCTTT
CASSLSARDTGTEAFF
>-|TRBV12-3/TRBV12-4|TRBD1|TRBJ1-4
TGTGCCAGCAGGGGGACAGGGAGGGAAAAACTGTTTTTT
CASRGTGREKLFF
>-|TRBV24-1|TRBD1|TRBJ1-2
TGTGCCACCAGTGATGCCAGGGGGAACTATGGCTACACCTTC
CATSDARGNYGYTF
>-|TRBV3-1/TRBV3-2|-|TRBJ2-1
TGTGCCAGCACCTTAAGCGGAGGCCCCTACAATGAGCAGTTCTTC
CASTLSGGPYNEQFF
>few|TRBV29-1|TRBD1|TRBJ1-2
TGCAGCGTTGGCCCGGGACAGGGAGGCTATGGCTACACCTTC
CSVGPGQGGYGYTF
>-|TRBV4-3|-|TRBJ2-6
TGCGCCAGCAGCCAATATATTAGCGGAACCTCTGGGGCCAACGTCCTGACTTTC
CASSQYISGTSGANVLTF
>-|TRBV6-5|TRBD2|TRBJ2-1
TGTGCCAGCACCCGGGGGGGATCCTACAATGAGCAGTTCTTC
CASTRGGSYNEQFF
>-|TRBV5-1|-|TRBJ2-3
TGCGCCAGCAGCTTCGGTCTAGGAAGGAGCACAGATACGCAGTATTTT
CASSFGLGRSTDTQYF
>-|TRBV30|-|TRBJ1-4
TGTGCCTGGAGTGTAGGATTGCAGGGGCATGAAAAACTGTTTTTT
CAWSVGLQGHEKLFF